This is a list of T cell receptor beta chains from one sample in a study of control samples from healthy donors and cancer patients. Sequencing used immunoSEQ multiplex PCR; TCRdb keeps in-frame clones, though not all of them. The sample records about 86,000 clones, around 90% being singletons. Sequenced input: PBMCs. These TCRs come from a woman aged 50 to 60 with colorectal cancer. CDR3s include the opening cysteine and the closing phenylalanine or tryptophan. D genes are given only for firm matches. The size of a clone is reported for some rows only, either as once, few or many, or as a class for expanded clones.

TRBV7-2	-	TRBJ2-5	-	TGTGCCAGCAGCTTACTTCCAGGCCACCGGTCCGAGACCCAGTACTTC	CASSLLPGHRSETQYF
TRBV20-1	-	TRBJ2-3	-	TGCAGTGCTAGTATCTCTAGCGTCAATACGCAGTATTTT	CSASISSVNTQYF
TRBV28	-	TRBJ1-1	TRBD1	TGTGCCAGCAGTAGCTGGACAGGGGGTGTCAACACTGAAGCTTTCTTT	CASSSWTGGVNTEAFF
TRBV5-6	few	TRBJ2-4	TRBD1	TGTGCCAGCAGCTTGAAAGGGGGCCTAGCCAAAAACATTCAGTACTTC	CASSLKGGLAKNIQYF
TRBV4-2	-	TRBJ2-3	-	TGTGCCAGCAGCCAGGGAACGGTTGGCACAGATACGCAGTATTTT	CASSQGTVGTDTQYF
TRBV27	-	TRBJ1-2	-	TGTGCCAGCAGTTTAGATAGCAGGTGGACCTATGGCTACACCTTC	CASSLDSRWTYGYTF
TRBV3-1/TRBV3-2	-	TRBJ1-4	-	TGTGCCAGCAGCCAATGGGACGGAGGAAATGAAAAACTGTTTTTT	CASSQWDGGNEKLFF
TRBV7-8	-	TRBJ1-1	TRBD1	TGTGCCAGCAGCTTGACAGGGGGCTCGAACACTGAAGCTTTCTTT	CASSLTGGSNTEAFF
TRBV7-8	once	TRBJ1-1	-	TGTGCCAGCAGCTTAGCGGGGAGCTTGAACACTGAAGCTTTCTTT	CASSLAGSLNTEAFF
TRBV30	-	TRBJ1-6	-	TGTGCCTGGTCCCTCGTGGAGGCGCCCCTCCACTTT	CAWSLVEAPLHF
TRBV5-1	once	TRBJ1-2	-	TGCGCCAGCAGCTTGGAGAACTATGGCTACACCTTC	CASSLENYGYTF
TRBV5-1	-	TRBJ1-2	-	TGCGCCAGCAGCTTGGCGGCAGGAGGCTATGGCTACACCTTC	CASSLAAGGYGYTF
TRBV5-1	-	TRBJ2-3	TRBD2	TGCGCCAGCAGCTTGGGTGTAGCGGGGCGCACAGATACGCAGTATTTT	CASSLGVAGRTDTQYF
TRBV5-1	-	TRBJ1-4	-	TGCGCCAGCAGCTTTCCGCAACTGTTTTATGAAAAACTGTTTTTT	CASSFPQLFYEKLFF
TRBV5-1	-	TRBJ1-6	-	TGCGCCAGCAGCTTGGCCCTGGACAGATTAAATTCACCCCTCCACTTT	CASSLALDRLNSPLHF
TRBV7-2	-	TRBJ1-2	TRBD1	TGTGCCAGCAGCTTAGCATCGGACAGGAGCTACACCTTC	CASSLASDRSYTF
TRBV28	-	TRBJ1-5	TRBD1	TGTGCCAGCAGTTTAGGGACAGGGTTTATGAATCAGCCCCAGCATTTT	CASSLGTGFMNQPQHF
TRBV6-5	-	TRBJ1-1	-	TGTGCCAGCAGTTACTCCGACAGGATTGAAGCTTTCTTT	CASSYSDRIEAFF
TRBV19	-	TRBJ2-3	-	TGTGCCAGTAGACTCCTGGAGACAGATACGCAGTATTTT	CASRLLETDTQYF
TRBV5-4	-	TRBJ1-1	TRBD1	TGTGCCAGCCGACCACAGGGGGCGTACACTGAAGCTTTCTTT	CASRPQGAYTEAFF
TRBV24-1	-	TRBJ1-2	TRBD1	TGTGCCACCAGTGAGTCCAGGGGGTCGGGTGGCTACACCTTC	CATSESRGSGGYTF
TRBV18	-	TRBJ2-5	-	TGTGCCAGCTCACCGGGGGGCAGAGAGACCCAGTACTTC	CASSPGGRETQYF
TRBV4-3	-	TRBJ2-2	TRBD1	TGCGCCAGCAGCCAAGAGACAGGGGGGGCCGGGGAGCTGTTTTTT	CASSQETGGAGELFF
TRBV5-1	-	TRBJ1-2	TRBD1	TGCGCCAGCAGCGAGGGACAGCTCTATGGCTACACCTTC	CASSEGQLYGYTF
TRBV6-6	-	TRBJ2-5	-	TGTGCCAGCGAGACCGAGGGGACCCAGTACTTC	CASETEGTQYF
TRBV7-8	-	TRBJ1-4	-	TGTGCCAGCAGCCCTCGGATTACAACTAATGAAAAACTGTTTTTT	CASSPRITTNEKLFF
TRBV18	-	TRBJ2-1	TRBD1	TGTGCCAGCTCACGGGACAGGGGGCTGGAGCAGTTCTTC	CASSRDRGLEQFF
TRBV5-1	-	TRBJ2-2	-	TGCGCCAGCAGCTTGGGCACGAGGGAGATCACCGGGGAGCTGTTTTTT	CASSLGTREITGELFF
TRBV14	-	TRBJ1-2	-	TGTGCCAGCAGCCAGCAGGGAGGCTACACCTTC	CASSQQGGYTF
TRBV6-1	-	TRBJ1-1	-	TGTGCCAGCAGTGTCCCCGGAGGGGCTAGTAAGGACACTGAAGCTTTCTTT	CASSVPGGASKDTEAFF
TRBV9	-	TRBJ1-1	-	TGTGCCAGCAGCGTAGAACTAATGGGACGTAGGGAAGCTTTCTTT	CASSVELMGRREAFF
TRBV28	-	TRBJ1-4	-	TGTGCCAGCAGCTCAGGGGATAATGAAAAACTGTTTTTT	CASSSGDNEKLFF
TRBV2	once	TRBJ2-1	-	TGTGCCAGCAGTGAAGTAAGGGGCGCGGGCAATGAGCAGTTCTTC	CASSEVRGAGNEQFF
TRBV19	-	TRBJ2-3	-	TGTGCCAGTAGTATTGGACCAACCAGTAATACGCAGTATTTT	CASSIGPTSNTQYF
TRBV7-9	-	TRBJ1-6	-	TGTGCCAGCAGCTTAGTTACAGGCAGCTCCTATAATTCACCCCTCCACTTT	CASSLVTGSSYNSPLHF
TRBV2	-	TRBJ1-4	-	TGTGCCAGCAGCCCCAAGGAGGAAAAACTGTTTTTT	CASSPKEEKLFF
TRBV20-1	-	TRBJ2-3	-	TGCAGTGCTAGTAAGGGATCGAACCCTAGCACAGATACGCAGTATTTT	CSASKGSNPSTDTQYF
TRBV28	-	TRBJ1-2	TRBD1	TGTGCCAGCAGTTTGACAGGGGGCATCGACTATGGCTACACCTTC	CASSLTGGIDYGYTF
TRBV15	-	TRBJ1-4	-	TGTGCCACCAGCAGAGATCGGGCCGCAACTAATGAAAAACTGTTTTTT	CATSRDRAATNEKLFF
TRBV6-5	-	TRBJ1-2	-	TGTGCCAGCAACGAAACCCCTAACTATGGCTACACCTTC	CASNETPNYGYTF
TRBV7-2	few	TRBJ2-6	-	TGTGCCAGCAGCTTAGCTGGGGCCAACGTCCTGACTTTC	CASSLAGANVLTF
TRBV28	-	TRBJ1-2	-	TGTGCCAGCGGTCGGAGCTCTTATGGCTACACCTTC	CASGRSSYGYTF
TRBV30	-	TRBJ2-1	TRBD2	TGTGCCTGGAGTGGCGGGGGGGGGCGGAGTGAGCAGTTCTTC	CAWSGGGGRSEQFF
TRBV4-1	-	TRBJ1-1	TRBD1	TGCGCCAGCAGCCTGAGATCGCCGGGCGGTACAGGGGGCGGGACTGAAGCTTTCTTT	CASSLRSPGGTGGGTEAFF
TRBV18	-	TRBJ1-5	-	TGTGCCAGCTCACCCAACTTTGATAGCAATCAGCCCCAGCATTTT	CASSPNFDSNQPQHF
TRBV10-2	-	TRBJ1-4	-	TGCGCCAGCAGTGAAAGGGTCGTGCGGGAAAAACTGTTTTTT	CASSERVVREKLFF
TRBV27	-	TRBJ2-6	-	TGTGCCAGCAGCAAACTCACAGGGATCCCCTCTGGGGCCAACGTCCTGACTTTC	CASSKLTGIPSGANVLTF
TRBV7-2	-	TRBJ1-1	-	TGTGCCAGCAGCCTCCTGACGGGGAGGGCTGAAGCTTTCTTT	CASSLLTGRAEAFF
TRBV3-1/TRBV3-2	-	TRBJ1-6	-	TGTGCCAGCAGCTCCCAGGAAAATTCACCCCTCCACTTT	CASSSQENSPLHF
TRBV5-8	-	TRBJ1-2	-	TGTGCCAGCAGCTTGGGAACATACTATGGCTACACCTTC	CASSLGTYYGYTF
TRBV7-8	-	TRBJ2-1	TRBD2	TGTGCCAGCAGCTTACTTGCGGGGGGGAACCTGATTAATGAGCAGTTCTTC	CASSLLAGGNLINEQFF
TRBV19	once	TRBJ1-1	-	TGTGCCAGTAGTCCAAGGAACACTGAAGCTTTCTTT	CASSPRNTEAFF